This TCR beta chain emerged from a study of cytomegalovirus exposure and HLA in healthy donors. Overall study results and limits: The only immune exposure information that was available was CMV serostatus. Usually a TCR sequence was rare, but some public TCRs were found in many donors.

Use of 60 Vbeta and 13 Jbeta primers characterized the PCR. The protocol was immunoSEQ multiplex PCR, while the TCRdb copy is restricted to in-frame clones and leaves out a portion. The profile covers some 140,000 clones, with around 75% appearing a single time and around 7.2% taken by the ten largest. In the case of this clone: Its specificity is unknown.

The sample comprised PBMCs. The clonotype comes from a man under 40 in good health and CMV-seropositive.

The CDR3 nucleotides are TGTGCCACCAGTCCGACAGGGGTAGACGAGCAGTACTTC. It codes for CATSPTGVDEQYF. This chain uses TRBV15 with TRBJ2-7, with 8 positions matching TRBD1. CDR1 is LNHNV and CDR2 is YYDKDF in the germline V gene (reference sequence). The CDR3 spans 13 residues. V was pared by 6 bases and J by 5 bases, with 6 bases of the junction left unmatched.